These 20 T cell receptor beta chains originate from one sample sequenced in a study of blood T cells in healthy people across ages. Together with a sample-barcoded 5' primer, a J-beta primer mix was included in a second PCR lasting 7 to 11 cycles. Using its own MiXCR run on the 5' RACE reads, TCRdb lists one record per CDR3 protein. This table holds some 1.8 million distinct CDR3 sequences, around 40% found once. Source material: blood. These receptors came from a human donor in good health.

The table lists this clonotype with a few counts. The V call is TRBV7-9, the J call TRBJ2-1; no clear D gene. Germline CDR1 reads SEHNR; CDR2 reads FQNEAQ (reference sequence). The CDR3 contains 14 residues. The germline V and J ends were trimmed by 5 bases and 2 bases, with 10 bases remaining between them. The CDR3 bases are TGTGCCAGCAGCGTCTCTAGTACCTACAATGAGCAGTTCTTC. This gives the protein CASSVSSTYNEQFF.

The chain is built from TRBV7-2 and TRBJ2-1, with TRBD2 matching over 7 bases. The junction had 9 bases not matched to a gene; V was cut back by 5 bases and J by 5 bases. The CDR3 runs 15 residues. The germline V gene has CDR1 SGHTA and CDR2 FQGNSA. CDR3 amino acids: CASSNQPGTNNEQFF. The CDR3 DNA follows: TGTGCCAGCAGCAACCAACCCGGGACTAACAATGAGCAGTTCTTC.

This clonotype came up a few times. This chain joins TRBV15 and TRBJ1-5; D is ambiguous. CDR3 size: 12 residues. V was clipped by 5 bases and J by 4 bases, with 6 bases between them. In germline, CDR1 is LNHNV, CDR2 YYDKDF (reference sequence). Here the CDR3 reads CATSGWNQPQHF. In DNA, the CDR3 is TGTGCCACCAGCGGATGGAATCAGCCCCAGCATTTT.

This clonotype was detected only once. The J gene is TRBJ1-1, the V gene TRBV5-6; maybe TRBD1 (6 bases). The V gene's germline CDR1 is SGHDT and CDR2 YYEEEE. Trimming shortened V by 0 bases and J by 6 bases, and 15 bases separated the two germline ends. The CDR3 totals 15 residues. Written as DNA, the CDR3 is TGTGCCAGCAGCTTGGCTGTCCAGGGGAGGGCTGAAGCTTTCTTT. As protein: CASSLAVQGRAEAFF. The entire variable domain, with the rest obtained from reference TRBV5-6 and TRBJ1-1, is as follows: DAGVTQSPTHLIKTRGQQVTLRCSPKSGHDTVSWYQQALGQGPQFIFQYYEEEERQRGNFPDRFSGHQFPNYSSELNVNALLLGDSALYLCASSLAVQGRAEAFFGQGTRLTVV.

In the case of this clonotype: Its ends do not fully match the called genes, so a read error is possible. The V gene is TRBV4-1, the J gene TRBJ1-6, with no clear D. The germline V gene has CDR1 MGHRA and CDR2 YSYEKL. CDR3 length: 16 residues. The CDR3 bases are TGCGCCAGCAGCCCTCCCGTGAGCTCCTATAATCCACCCCTCCACTTT. It is translated as CASSPPVSSYNPPLHF.

This clonotype was seen a handful of times. The chain combines TRBV7-6 with TRBJ2-3; TRBD2 is a possible D gene (6 bases). V dropped 5 bases and J dropped 8 bases, with 23 bases sitting between them. CDR3 length: 16 residues. The germline V gene encodes CDR1 SGHVS and CDR2 FNYEAQ. The CDR3 is CASSPRLDTNHGTQYF. In DNA form, the CDR3 reads TGTGCCAGCAGCCCCCGACTAGACACCAATCACGGTACGCAGTATTTT.

In its sample, this clonotype was seen a few times. The rearrangement links TRBV6-5 to TRBJ2-7; tentative D call: TRBD2 (6 bases). CDR3 length: 15 residues. V lost 6 bases to trimming and J lost 0 bases, with 15 bases between them. CDR1 is MNHEY, CDR2 SVGAGI, per germline. The CDR3 region has the DNA TGTGCCAGCAGCGACCACCGGGAGAGCTCCTACGAGCAGTACTTC. This encodes CASSDHRESSYEQYF.

In its sample, this clonotype was seen a few times. In DNA form, the CDR3 reads TGTGCCAGCAGCTCCGTGACAGGGTTCCATGGCTACACCTTC. Translating it yields CASSSVTGFHGYTF. The chain links TRBV7-9 to TRBJ1-2, with 7 bases fitting TRBD1. After removal of 4 bases from V and 6 bases from J, the junction contained 8 bases not matched to a gene. From germline, CDR1 is SEHNR and CDR2 FQNEAQ (reference sequence). The CDR3 is 14 residues long.

This clonotype was observed a few times. This sequence joins TRBV5-5 and TRBJ1-1; the match to TRBD1 covers 8 bases. Germline CDR1 SGHKS, CDR2 YYEKEE (reference sequence). Trimming removed 4 bases from V and 6 bases from J; junction bases left unmatched: 8. The CDR3 has 14 residues. The CDR3 nucleotides read TGTGCCAGCAGCCGAGGACAGGGTATAGCTGAAGCTTTCTTT. As protein: CASSRGQGIAEAFF.

This clonotype has just a few counts. The J gene is TRBJ2-3, the V gene TRBV24-1; D gene uncertain. The length of the CDR3 is 15 residues. The ends were cut back, 3 bases at V and 1 base at J, with 10 bases in the middle. CDR1 KGHDR and CDR2 SFDVKD come from the germline V gene. DNA of the CDR3: TGTGCCACCAGTGATCCCGCGTTTGGCACAGATACGCAGTATTTT. It translates to CATSDPAFGTDTQYF.

This clonotype was observed a single time. CDR3 bases: TGCAGTGCTAGAACTAATATCGAGGGCGGCATTCAGTACTTC. It is translated as CSARTNIEGGIQYF. This chain connects TRBV20-1 to TRBJ2-4, with a weak D call TRBD2 (5 bases). Trimming stripped 2 bases from V and 9 bases from J, with 17 bases between. CDR1 and CDR2 (germline): DFQATT, SNEGSKA (reference sequence). This CDR3 has 14 amino acids.

The chain is built from TRBV27 and TRBJ2-2, with TRBD2 matching over 10 bases. Germline CDR1 reads MNHEY; CDR2 reads SMNVEV (reference sequence). This CDR3 contains 16 residues. V shed 3 bases, J shed 5 bases, and the junction held 6 bases outside the gene matches. The CDR3 coding sequence is TGTGCCAGCAGTTTGAGGGCTAGCGGGGGTACCGGGGAGCTGTTTTTT. Its translation: CASSLRASGGTGELFF.

This clonotype has just a few counts. The rearrangement uses TRBV6-6 and TRBJ2-5; 11 bases map to TRBD1. Near its end, the DNA agrees better with TRBJ2-7, so the J call may be wrong. This CDR3 has 15 residues. CDR1 is MNHNY, CDR2 SVGAGI, per germline (reference sequence). The chain's CDR3 is CASSYRTGGLSEQYF. The CDR3 nucleotides read TGTGCCAGCAGTTACCGGACAGGGGGCTTGTCCGAGCAGTACTTC.

The sample holds a few counts of this clonotype. The chain combines TRBV9 with TRBJ1-1; D unresolved. In germline, CDR1 is SGDLS, CDR2 YYNGEE. Trimming removed 3 bases from V and 0 bases from J, with 12 bases in between. CDR3 size: 15 residues. CDR3 DNA sequence: TGTGCCAGCAGCGCCGACGAGAGTTTGAACACTGAAGCTTTCTTT. This encodes CASSADESLNTEAFF.

This chain uses TRBV7-9 with TRBJ1-4; D possibly corresponds to TRBD1 (6 bases). CDR3 length: 16 residues. Per germline, CDR1 SEHNR and CDR2 FQNEAQ (reference sequence). Trimming cost V 10 bases and J 3 bases, with 21 bases left between them. The CDR3 nucleotides are TGTGCCACCATGGACAGAAACCTAAATGCTAATGAAAAACTGTTTTTT. Its protein product is CATMDRNLNANEKLFF.

The chain has TRBV6-6 and TRBJ1-1; possibly TRBD1 for D (5 bases). The germline gives CDR1 MNHNY, CDR2 SVGAGI (reference sequence). The CDR3 contains 12 residues. With 7 bases removed from V and 7 bases from J, the gap between germline ends came to 13 bases. The CDR3 protein is CASNRGTGEAFF. Written as DNA, the CDR3 is TGTGCCAGCAACAGAGGGACTGGTGAAGCTTTCTTT.

This clonotype was counted a single time. The rearrangement uses TRBV12-3 or TRBV12-4 and TRBJ1-1; tentative D call: TRBD1 (5 bases). The CDR3 has 12 amino acids. Trimming took off 2 bases at V and 7 bases at J, with 8 bases between the two ends. The CDR3 region is CASSLYRIEAFF. The CDR3 coding sequence is TGTGCCAGCAGTTTATACAGGATTGAAGCTTTCTTT.

This clonotype turned up a few times. The chain couples TRBV29-1 to TRBJ2-3; 7 positions agree with TRBD2. The germline V gene encodes CDR1 SQVTM and CDR2 ANQGSEA. Trimming at V came to 4 bases and at J to 4 bases, leaving 5 bases not matched to a gene. This CDR3 has 13 residues. CDR3 coding DNA: TGCAGCGTTGCCCCGCGGGGGTCAGATACGCAGTATTTT. This gives the protein CSVAPRGSDTQYF.

This rearrangement joins TRBV9 to TRBJ2-3; 9 bases are shared with TRBD2. Germline V gene data show CDR1 as SGDLS and CDR2 as YYNGEE. V trimming: 4 bases; J trimming: 2 bases; junction bases outside the gene matches: 5. The CDR3 is 15 amino acids. The CDR3 DNA reads as TGTGCCAGCAGCTCGCGGGGGGGCCTCACAGATACGCAGTATTTT. Its translation: CASSSRGGLTDTQYF.

The V and J genes are TRBV5-1 and TRBJ2-5; tentatively, D is TRBD2 (7 bases). V lost 0 bases and J lost 4, with 13 bases in between. The germline CDR1 and CDR2 sequences are SGHRS and YFSETQ. The length of the CDR3 is 15 residues. Here the CDR3 DNA reads TGCGCCAGCAGCTTGGATCCGGGGGGCGGAGAGACCCAGTACTTC. The encoded protein is CASSLDPGGGETQYF.